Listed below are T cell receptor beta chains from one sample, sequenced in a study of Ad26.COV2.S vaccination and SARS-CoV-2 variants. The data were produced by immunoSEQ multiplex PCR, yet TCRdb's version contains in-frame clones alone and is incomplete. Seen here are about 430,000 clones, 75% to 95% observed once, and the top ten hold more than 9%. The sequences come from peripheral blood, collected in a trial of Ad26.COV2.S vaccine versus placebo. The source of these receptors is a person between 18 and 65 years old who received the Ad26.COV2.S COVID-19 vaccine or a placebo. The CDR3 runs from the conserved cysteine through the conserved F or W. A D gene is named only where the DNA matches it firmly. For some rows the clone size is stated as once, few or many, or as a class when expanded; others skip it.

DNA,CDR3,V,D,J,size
TGTGCCAGCAGCGCCGGGACAGGGGCCACCGGGGAGCTGTTTTTT,CASSAGTGATGELFF,TRBV9,TRBD1,TRBJ2-2,-
TGCGCCAGCAGCATCCGGGACCCTGGCTCCTACGAGCAGTACTTC,CASSIRDPGSYEQYF,TRBV5-1,-,TRBJ2-7,-
TGTGCCAGCAGTGACTGCTCCCCCTCGGGAACCCACGAGCAGTACTTC,CASSDCSPSGTHEQYF,TRBV6-4,-,TRBJ2-7,-
TGCGCCAGCAGCCAAGATTGGGGGGGCGGACGTATCGGGGAGCTGTTTTTT,CASSQDWGGGRIGELFF,TRBV4-3,-,TRBJ2-2,once
TGTGCCAGCAGTTACTCGTTGGGACAGCCTTTTGAAGCTTTCTTT,CASSYSLGQPFEAFF,TRBV6-6,TRBD1,TRBJ1-1,-
TGTGCCAGCAGCTTGAGGACGGAATACAATGAGCAGTTCTTC,CASSLRTEYNEQFF,TRBV5-4,-,TRBJ2-1,-
TGTGCCAGCAGTATGGATCAGCCCCAGCATTTT,CASSMDQPQHF,TRBV6-5,-,TRBJ1-5,once
TGTGCCAGCTCACCAGTCCTAGCGGGCGAGTCAGATACGCAGTATTTT,CASSPVLAGESDTQYF,TRBV18,TRBD2,TRBJ2-3,-
TGCGCCAGCAGCTTGGAGTCAGTACACTCTGGAAACACCATATATTTT,CASSLESVHSGNTIYF,TRBV5-1,-,TRBJ1-3,-
TGTGCCAGCTCGAGTGGGACTAGAATTCTAAATACGCAGTATTTT,CASSSGTRILNTQYF,TRBV5-4,TRBD2,TRBJ2-3,-
TGTGCCAGCAAATCCCAGACTAGCGTTAGCACAGATACGCAGTATTTT,CASKSQTSVSTDTQYF,TRBV2,TRBD2,TRBJ2-3,-
TGTGCCAGCGGTAAAGGGTCTGCGTGGGAGCAGTACTTC,CASGKGSAWEQYF,TRBV28,-,TRBJ2-7,-
TGTGCCAGCTCACCAACTAGCGGGATTTTAACCGGGGAGCTGTTTTTT,CASSPTSGILTGELFF,TRBV18,TRBD2,TRBJ2-2,-
TGTGCCAGCACCCAGGACAGCAATCAGCCCCAGCATTTT,CASTQDSNQPQHF,TRBV6-5,-,TRBJ1-5,-
TGTGCCAGCAGCGTAGCCTCCAATCCTAGGACCTATGGCTACACCTTC,CASSVASNPRTYGYTF,TRBV9,-,TRBJ1-2,-
TGTGCCAGCAGCACCGGAGTGGGCAGCTACGAGCAGTACTTC,CASSTGVGSYEQYF,TRBV7-9,-,TRBJ2-7,-
TGTGCCAGCAGCTCCTGGGTTAGCGGGAGAATCTACGAGCAGTACTTC,CASSSWVSGRIYEQYF,TRBV7-2,TRBD2,TRBJ2-7,-
TGTGCCTGGAGTGTGGTGCTAGCGGGAGGACTTGACTTTGCAGATACGCAGTATTTT,CAWSVVLAGGLDFADTQYF,TRBV30,TRBD2,TRBJ2-3,-
TGTGCCACCAGCAGCGTCCGGGGGGAGCAGTTCTTC,CATSSVRGEQFF,TRBV15,-,TRBJ2-1,-
TGTGCCAGCAGTTTAGGAGGGATGCTGGAAGCTTTCTTT,CASSLGGMLEAFF,TRBV12-3/TRBV12-4,-,TRBJ1-1,-
TGCGCCAGCAGCCAAGGGACTAGCGGACAAGAGACCCAGTACTTC,CASSQGTSGQETQYF,TRBV4-3,TRBD2,TRBJ2-5,-
TGTGCCAGCAGCGCTAGCGGACTAGCCAAAAACATTCAGTACTTC,CASSASGLAKNIQYF,TRBV9,TRBD2,TRBJ2-4,once
TGTGCCAGCAGCTTACTAGTCGGGACGTCGAAAGAGACCCAGTACTTC,CASSLLVGTSKETQYF,TRBV7-2,-,TRBJ2-5,-
TGTGCCAGCAGCTTAGGAAGGCTAGCGGCGTTGAACGAGCAGTACTTC,CASSLGRLAALNEQYF,TRBV7-8,TRBD2,TRBJ2-7,-
TGTGCCAGCAGCTTGGGGGGGCTGGACCCTCGCTATGGCTACACCTTC,CASSLGGLDPRYGYTF,TRBV5-8,-,TRBJ1-2,-
TGTGCCAGCAGCCCCAACCAAGCGGGGGCCCAAGAGACCCAGTACTTC,CASSPNQAGAQETQYF,TRBV7-3,TRBD2,TRBJ2-5,-
TGTGCCAGCAGCGTAGCCCAGGGACAGTTTTATGGCTACACCTTC,CASSVAQGQFYGYTF,TRBV9,TRBD1,TRBJ1-2,-
TGCGCCAGCAGCCAGAGGGGTGGGGGGACCCAGTACTTC,CASSQRGGGTQYF,TRBV4-3,-,TRBJ2-5,-
TGTGCCAGCAGCTTAGTTCTAGCGGGAGTCAATGAGCAGTTCTTC,CASSLVLAGVNEQFF,TRBV11-3,TRBD2,TRBJ2-1,once
TGTGCCAGTAGTATGATGTCCGGGACACTGAACACTGAAGCTTTCTTT,CASSMMSGTLNTEAFF,TRBV19,-,TRBJ1-1,-
TGTGCCAGCAGCCCCGGGGACACAACCTACGAGCAGTACTTC,CASSPGDTTYEQYF,TRBV6-1,-,TRBJ2-7,-
TGTGCCTGGACCCTAGCCGGGGGAGTCCGTCAAGAGACCCAGTACTTC,CAWTLAGGVRQETQYF,TRBV30,-,TRBJ2-5,-
TGTGCCAGCAGCAAGACGTACTCGGGGGTGACAGATACGCAGTATTTT,CASSKTYSGVTDTQYF,TRBV7-9,-,TRBJ2-3,-
TGTGCCAGCAGCCACGGACAGGGGGCCCAGTTCTTC,CASSHGQGAQFF,TRBV7-2,TRBD1,TRBJ2-1,-
TGTGCCAGCAGCTTTGACAACAGGGGATATGCTTACGGCTACACCTTC,CASSFDNRGYAYGYTF,TRBV5-8,TRBD1,TRBJ1-2,once
TGTGCCAGCAGCCAAGATAGCGTCGCAGATACGCAGTATTTT,CASSQDSVADTQYF,TRBV4-2,-,TRBJ2-3,-
TGTGCCAGCAGTTACACTCATGGCTATGGCTACACCTTC,CASSYTHGYGYTF,TRBV6-2/TRBV6-3,-,TRBJ1-2,-
TGTGCCAGCAGCCAAGGGAGGGCAGTAAATCAGCCCCAGCATTTT,CASSQGRAVNQPQHF,TRBV3-1/TRBV3-2,-,TRBJ1-5,-
TGTGCCAGCTCACAAACGGGCCGGGACTATGGCTACACCTTC,CASSQTGRDYGYTF,TRBV18,-,TRBJ1-2,-
TGCGCCAGCAGCCAAGTAGGGACAGGCAAAGGAGGCTACACCTTC,CASSQVGTGKGGYTF,TRBV4-1,TRBD1,TRBJ1-2,-
TGTGCCAGCAGCGTAGGGTCTGGGGTGGGAACCTACGAGCAGTACTTC,CASSVGSGVGTYEQYF,TRBV9,-,TRBJ2-7,once
TGTGCCAGCAGCTTAGTTGAGAAAAAGGGGATAAGCAATCAGCCCCAGCATTTT,CASSLVEKKGISNQPQHF,TRBV11-2,-,TRBJ1-5,-
TGTGCCAGCAGCCCACCGGGACAGGAAACCTACGAGCAGTACTTC,CASSPPGQETYEQYF,TRBV5-4,TRBD1,TRBJ2-7,-